Given below is one T cell receptor (beta chain) in context. Antigen specificity is unknown. Repertoires were generated with immunoSEQ multiplex PCR, while TCRdb's copy carries only in-frame clones and drops some. The sample consists of around 250,000 clones, 87% of them appearing once. The CDR3 has 16 residues. Trimming pared 1 base from V and 1 base from J, leaving 10 bases between. Germline V CDR1 and CDR2: KGHSH, LQKENI. These data are taken from a study of Ad26.COV2.S vaccination and SARS-CoV-2 variants. Study-level background: In the study, Ad26.COV2.S was injected intramuscularly once, or twice 56 days apart.

Treatment noted: 19 received Ad26.COV2.S at low or high dose, single or two shots; roughly 5 received placebo; per-sample allocation not given. Day 63 after the first vaccine or placebo injection was the time point for sampling. An Ad26 vector that expressed Wuhan-strain SARS-CoV-2 spike constituted the vaccine. Study results and caveats: Comparable non-spike TCR breadth was observed in vaccine and placebo recipients.

This chain connects TRBV18 to TRBJ2-2; D not resolved. The specimen was peripheral blood, collected in a trial of Ad26.COV2.S vaccine versus placebo. This TCR was recovered from a person between 18 and 65 years old who received the Ad26.COV2.S COVID-19 vaccine or a placebo. The CDR3 reads CASSPLGVGNTGELFF. The CDR3 DNA reads TGTGCCAGCTCACCACTCGGCGTGGGGAACACCGGGGAGCTGTTTTTT.